Each of the 21 T cell receptor beta chains below was sequenced from the same sample in a study of metastatic and nonmetastatic thyroid tumors. Thyroid surgery was preceded by no treatment in any patient. Via MiXCR, TCRdb re-called the PCR reads. The table records approximately 79,000 clones, around 7.8% of them present only once. Material: blood. The receptor source for this set is a female donor with papillary thyroid cancer or a benign thyroid nodule (not recorded which). Some clones in this sample may be carry-over from other donors' samples.

The chain recombines TRBV20-1 with TRBJ2-7; maybe TRBD2 (5 bases). CDR3 size: 17 residues. V was trimmed by 0 bases and J by 5 bases, leaving 23 bases between them. Germline assignment: CDR1 DFQATT and CDR2 SNEGSKA (reference sequence). CDR3 DNA sequence: TGCAGTGCTAGAGATTATGGGCTAGCTGGGTCTATGCACGAGCAGTACTTC. It specifies CSARDYGLAGSMHEQYF.

The chain couples TRBV5-1 to TRBJ1-4, with D hard to call. V was clipped by 2 bases and J by 4 bases, with 9 bases between them. Germline values: CDR1 SGHRS, CDR2 YFSETQ. The CDR3 runs 14 residues. In DNA form, the CDR3 reads TGCGCCAGCAGCTTACAGAACATTAATGAAAAACTGTTTTTT. Residues: CASSLQNINEKLFF.

This clone has only a few counts. CDR3 residues: CSARDLACPSPSYEQYF. The CDR3 region has the DNA TGCAGTGCTAGAGATCTTGCTTGTCCCAGTCCCTCCTACGAGCAGTACTTC. The chain combines TRBV20-1 with TRBJ2-7, with unresolved D. The CDR3 spans 17 residues. V lost 0 bases, J lost 0 bases, and 18 bases lay in between. Per the germline V gene, CDR1 is DFQATT and CDR2 is SNEGSKA (reference sequence).

In its sample, this clone was seen many times. V gene TRBV4-1 combines with J gene TRBJ1-4, with a weak D call TRBD1 (6 bases). Germline CDR1 reads MGHRA; CDR2 reads YSYEKL. The CDR3 consists of 17 residues. V gave up 3 bases and J gave up 7 bases, with 21 bases separating them. CDR3 nucleotide sequence: TGCGCCAGCAGCCAGTTAAGCAGGGGCCGGACAACTGAAAAACTGTTTTTT. Translated, it gives CASSQLSRGRTTEKLFF.

A few counts support this clone. The V and J genes are TRBV7-6 and TRBJ1-2, with 7 bases matching TRBD1. With 4 bases clipped from V and 8 bases from J, the junction kept 4 bases outside the gene matches. Germline CDR1 SGHVS, CDR2 FNYEAQ. The CDR3 is made up of 12 amino acids. The CDR3 region is CASSSTGLGYTF. CDR3 coding DNA: TGTGCCAGCAGCTCGACAGGGTTGGGCTACACCTTC.

This clone showed up many times. The chain couples TRBV5-5 to TRBJ2-7, with D uncertain. V was shortened by 4 bases and J by 5 bases, with 10 bases between the two germline ends. CDR1 SGHKS and CDR2 YYEKEE come from the germline V gene (reference sequence). The CDR3 covers 12 residues. The DNA for the CDR3 is TGTGCCAGCAGCCTGACGGTGAACGAGCAGTACTTC. Translated, it gives CASSLTVNEQYF.

This clone was counted at least ten times. This sequence joins TRBV5-5 and TRBJ2-7; 11 nucleotides match TRBD1. The CDR3 length is 15 residues. After removal of 5 bases from V and 3 bases from J, the junction contained 7 bases not matched to a gene. Germline V gene lookup returns CDR1 SGHKS and CDR2 YYEKEE (reference sequence). CDR3 sequence reads: CASSYPGQGVYEQYF. CDR3 sequence (DNA): TGTGCCAGCAGTTACCCGGGACAGGGGGTCTACGAGCAGTACTTC.

The chain couples TRBV13 to TRBJ2-4; the D is unclear. Trimming took 2 bases from V and 7 from J, leaving 12 bases between them. Per germline, CDR1 PRHDT and CDR2 FYEKMQ (reference sequence). The CDR3 consists of 14 residues. Written as DNA, the CDR3 is TGTGCCAGCAGCTTAAGGGCCCGCCAGAACATTCAGTACTTC. Encoded protein: CASSLRARQNIQYF.

The J gene is TRBJ1-3, the V gene TRBV28, with D uncertain. This CDR3 comprises 14 residues. Between the trimmed V and J ends, which lost 4 bases and 4 bases, there was a span of 11 bases. CDR1 is MDHEN and CDR2 is SYDVKM in the germline V gene. The chain's CDR3 is CASSYQMGGNTIYF. CDR3 nucleotides: TGTGCCAGCAGTTACCAGATGGGCGGAAACACCATATATTTT.

This clone was seen at least ten times. The rearrangement joins TRBV6-1 to TRBJ1-1; no clear D. V was pared by 9 bases and J by 2 bases, with 10 bases between. The CDR3 loop spans 12 amino acids. The germline CDR1 and CDR2 sequences are MNHNS and SASEGT. CDR3 amino acids: CASTHTNTEAFF. CDR3 nucleotide sequence: TGTGCCAGTACCCACACCAACACTGAAGCTTTCTTT.

This clone showed up many times. The chain recombines TRBV6-2 or TRBV6-3 with TRBJ1-1; D remains ambiguous. Trimming stripped 5 bases from V and 0 bases from J, with 13 bases between. The CDR3 is 15 amino acids. The germline CDR1 and CDR2 sequences are MNHEY and SVGEGT. The CDR3 region has the DNA TGTGCCAGCAGTCGTGTTGGGCAGATGAACACTGAAGCTTTCTTT. This codes for CASSRVGQMNTEAFF.

This clone was observed many times. The J gene is TRBJ2-7, the V gene TRBV6-1, with D unclear. CDR1 is MNHNS and CDR2 is SASEGT in the germline V gene. V lost 6 bases, J lost 4 bases, and 7 bases lay in between. CDR3 length equals 11 residues. The CDR3 loop reads CASSPQYEQYF. DNA of the CDR3: TGTGCCAGCAGCCCCCAGTACGAGCAGTACTTC.

This clone was observed a handful of times. The gene calls are TRBV4-2 and TRBJ2-3, with a tentative D call TRBD2 (5 bases). CDR3 length equals 17 residues. V shed 3 bases and J shed 4 bases, with 20 bases lying between them. Germline loops: CDR1 LGHNA, CDR2 YNFKEQ. DNA of the CDR3: TGTGCCAGCAGCCAGGGCGGAGGCGAACACGGTTCAGATACGCAGTATTTT. As protein: CASSQGGGEHGSDTQYF.

This chain uses TRBV19 with TRBJ2-3, with 12 bases identical to TRBD2. CDR1 LNHDA and CDR2 SQIVND come from the germline V gene (reference sequence). V was pared by 10 bases and J by 10 bases, with 3 bases of the junction left unmatched. The length of the CDR3 is 11 residues. CDR3 in amino acids: CATRLAGAQYF. The CDR3 bases are TGTGCCACTCGACTAGCGGGGGCGCAGTATTTT.

This clone was detected ten times or more. This chain connects TRBV3-1 to TRBJ1-1; possible D gene TRBD1, 5 bases. CDR1 and CDR2 (germline): LGHDT, YNNKEL (reference sequence). Trimming stripped 3 bases from V and 4 bases from J, with 6 bases between. This CDR3 region has 12 residues. The CDR3 sequence: CASSQGGTEAFF. The CDR3 coding sequence is TGTGCCAGCAGCCAGGGGGGCACTGAAGCTTTCTTT. The full variable domain, with the rest looked up from reference TRBV3-1 and TRBJ1-1, is DTAVSQTPKYLVTQMGNDKSIKCEQNLGHDTMYWYKQDSKKFLKIMFSYNNKELIINETVPNRFSPKSPDKAHLNLHINSLELGDSAVYFCASSQGGTEAFFGQGTRLTVV.

This clone was recorded many times. The chain couples TRBV12-5 to TRBJ2-5; maybe TRBD1 (6 bases). This CDR3 is 14 amino acids long. Germline V gene sequence: CDR1 LGHNT, CDR2 FRNRAP. Trimming took off 6 bases at V and 0 bases at J, with 11 bases between the two ends. This CDR3 reads CASGQGTYQETQYF. The CDR3 nucleotides read TGTGCTAGTGGCCAAGGGACATACCAAGAGACCCAGTACTTC.

J is TRBJ2-7 and V is TRBV28; a possible D gene is TRBD1 (5 bases). The CDR3 runs 18 residues. The germline gives CDR1 MDHEN, CDR2 SYDVKM. Deletions cut 4 bases from V and 2 bases from J, with 24 bases between. The CDR3, as DNA: TGTGCCAGCAGTTCGCCTCTAAACAGGATACCCATACCCTACGAGCAGTACTTC. Its translation: CASSSPLNRIPIPYEQYF.

The chain joins TRBV4-2 to TRBJ2-1; the match to TRBD2 covers 9 bases. Losses at the gene ends were 1 base for V and 5 bases for J; bases not matched to a gene: 6. CDR3 length: 16 amino acids. Germline CDR1 reads LGHNA; CDR2 reads YNFKEQ. CDR3 sequence reads: CASSQGRGGAHNEQFF. CDR3 in DNA: TGTGCCAGCAGCCAAGGCCGCGGGGGGGCCCACAATGAGCAGTTCTTC.

Ten or more counts support this clone. CDR3 sequence reads: CASSRTGVSTDTQYF. Written as DNA, the CDR3 is TGCGCCAGCAGCCGGACAGGCGTTAGCACAGATACGCAGTATTTT. The rearrangement joins TRBV5-1 to TRBJ2-3; 7 nucleotides line up with TRBD1. Losses at the gene ends were 4 bases for V and 0 bases for J; bases not matched to a gene: 5. This CDR3 comprises 15 residues. Germline CDR1 reads SGHRS; CDR2 reads YFSETQ.

This clone has just one count. The V call is TRBV20-1, the J call TRBJ2-7; TRBD1 matches at 11 bases. Germline CDR1 and CDR2: DFQATT and SNEGSKA (reference sequence). J lost 6 bases, V lost 1 base, and 5 bases had no gene match. This CDR3 is 14 amino acids long. CDR3: CSARAGTGGGEQYF. The DNA of the CDR3 is TGCAGTGCTAGAGCCGGGACAGGGGGTGGCGAGCAGTACTTC.

This clone has at least ten counts. This may come from a read error, since a much larger clone is one base off. The chain uses TRBV12-3 or TRBV12-4 and TRBJ1-2; a weak D match, TRBD1 (6 bases). The CDR3 is made up of 13 amino acids. The CDR3 loop is CASSLTGLYSYTF. In DNA form, the CDR3 reads TGTGCCAGCAGTTTGACAGGACTCTATAGCTACACCTTC.